The T cell receptor (beta chain) under discussion was sequenced for a study of cytomegalovirus exposure and HLA in healthy donors. Study in general: Per a later analysis, the 666 first-cohort and some 110 validation repertoires shared one platform.

The assay was immunoSEQ multiplex PCR, and TCRdb's table has in-frame clones only and misses some. Among over 250,000 clones listed, 80% to 90% were seen once. This clone was counted once. Trimming cost V 7 bases and J 0 bases; bases outside gene matches: 5. The germline CDR1 and CDR2 sequences are SGHTA and FQGNSA. The CDR3 totals 14 residues. The receptor was derived from a woman under 30 in good health and CMV-seronegative. The V call is TRBV7-2, the J call TRBJ2-7, with TRBD1 matching over 8 bases. Source material: PBMCs. CDR3 bases: TGTGCCAGCAACCGACAGGGGAGCTCCTACGAGCAGTACTTC. Residues: CASNRQGSSYEQYF.